A selection of T cell receptor beta chains follows, all from one sample in a study of blood T cell repertoires in COVID-19. Sequencing was performed with immunoSEQ multiplex PCR; in TCRdb, only in-frame clones are kept and a portion is missing. The sample includes 350,000 to 400,000 clones, 91% of them seen just once. The sample comprised PBMCs or T cells enriched from blood (not recorded which). The receptors stem from a woman aged 40 to 50 who had been exposed to COVID-19. Each CDR3 is given with its conserved first and last residue.

CDR3	J	V
CASSILGSSNYGYTF	TRBJ1-2	TRBV19
CASSAGQAFSGNTIYF	TRBJ1-3	TRBV5-4
CASSLRPAGVGEAFF	TRBJ1-1	TRBV7-2
CASRPVKPNTEAFF	TRBJ1-1	TRBV3-1/TRBV3-2
CASSQATGTSGRGVIWSDTQYF	TRBJ2-3	TRBV3-1/TRBV3-2
CASSLVGGGNSPLHF	TRBJ1-6	TRBV5-4
CASSLALPGINGYTF	TRBJ1-2	TRBV7-2
CASLLVTSTDTQYF	TRBJ2-3	TRBV7-9
CASSLAGTAHYNEQFF	TRBJ2-1	TRBV5-6
CASSAGQGANYEQYF	TRBJ2-7	TRBV19
CASSEGTGAYGYTF	TRBJ1-2	TRBV6-1
CASSIIGGARETQYF	TRBJ2-5	TRBV19
CASSLLPGGGTDTQYF	TRBJ2-3	TRBV27
CASSPPGAGGGNQPQHF	TRBJ1-5	TRBV7-9
CAWIAGGSYNEQFF	TRBJ2-1	TRBV30
CASRSTDTNYGYTF	TRBJ1-2	TRBV5-1
CASSIGLIQGEKLFF	TRBJ1-4	TRBV7-2
CASSLWPSGGNSPLHF	TRBJ1-6	TRBV5-8
CASSLSAGAGNTIYF	TRBJ1-3	TRBV5-1
CAWSVGQFYGYTF	TRBJ1-2	TRBV30
CSVRTGNYGYTF	TRBJ1-2	TRBV29-1
CACGTGWHTQYF	TRBJ2-3	TRBV10-2
CAISESDSGGILSSTDTQYF	TRBJ2-3	TRBV10-3
CASQGGGERGYTF	TRBJ1-2	TRBV9
CASAIPQGPYNEQFF	TRBJ2-1	TRBV6-5
CATSATVTDTQYF	TRBJ2-3	TRBV24-1
CASRPGQGEPGNTIYF	TRBJ1-3	TRBV5-1
CASSDTGLSSYNEQFF	TRBJ2-1	TRBV6-1
CASSRPLGGDRVYEQYF	TRBJ2-7	TRBV27
CASRRDTETQYF	TRBJ2-5	TRBV2
CASSLAGTGAGGEQYF	TRBJ2-7	TRBV5-4
CASSESGGGRPQHF	TRBJ1-5	TRBV25-1
CASSPSGRGGNEQFF	TRBJ2-1	TRBV7-9
CASSRPRDSYGYTF	TRBJ1-2	TRBV9
CASSLRAQRFISGANVLTF	TRBJ2-6	TRBV27
CASSGRTGKSSGYTF	TRBJ1-2	TRBV5-6
CASSQTGYEQYF	TRBJ2-7	TRBV3-1/TRBV3-2
CASSPAGGGTEAFF	TRBJ1-1	TRBV7-2
CASSASTSPNNEQFF	TRBJ2-1	TRBV5-1
CSVEDEASGSDEQYF	TRBJ2-7	TRBV29-1
CATSDTDSRLFF	TRBJ1-4	TRBV24-1
CASSTPGQANTEAFF	TRBJ1-1	TRBV19
CASSVVLATGLTGELFF	TRBJ2-2	TRBV21-1